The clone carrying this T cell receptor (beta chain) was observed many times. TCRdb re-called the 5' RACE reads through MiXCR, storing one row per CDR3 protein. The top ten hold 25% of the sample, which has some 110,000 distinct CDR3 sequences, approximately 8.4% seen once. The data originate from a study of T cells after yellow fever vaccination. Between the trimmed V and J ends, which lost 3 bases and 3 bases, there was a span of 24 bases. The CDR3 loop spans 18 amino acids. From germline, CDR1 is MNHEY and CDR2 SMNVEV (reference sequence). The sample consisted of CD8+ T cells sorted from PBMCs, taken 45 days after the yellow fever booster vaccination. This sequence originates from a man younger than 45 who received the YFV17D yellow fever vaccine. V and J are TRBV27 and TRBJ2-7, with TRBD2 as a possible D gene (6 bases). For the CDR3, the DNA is TGTGCCAGCAGTTTCGATGCGCTCGGAGGCGGGGTTCACTACGAGCAGTACTTC. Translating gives CASSFDALGGGVHYEQYF.